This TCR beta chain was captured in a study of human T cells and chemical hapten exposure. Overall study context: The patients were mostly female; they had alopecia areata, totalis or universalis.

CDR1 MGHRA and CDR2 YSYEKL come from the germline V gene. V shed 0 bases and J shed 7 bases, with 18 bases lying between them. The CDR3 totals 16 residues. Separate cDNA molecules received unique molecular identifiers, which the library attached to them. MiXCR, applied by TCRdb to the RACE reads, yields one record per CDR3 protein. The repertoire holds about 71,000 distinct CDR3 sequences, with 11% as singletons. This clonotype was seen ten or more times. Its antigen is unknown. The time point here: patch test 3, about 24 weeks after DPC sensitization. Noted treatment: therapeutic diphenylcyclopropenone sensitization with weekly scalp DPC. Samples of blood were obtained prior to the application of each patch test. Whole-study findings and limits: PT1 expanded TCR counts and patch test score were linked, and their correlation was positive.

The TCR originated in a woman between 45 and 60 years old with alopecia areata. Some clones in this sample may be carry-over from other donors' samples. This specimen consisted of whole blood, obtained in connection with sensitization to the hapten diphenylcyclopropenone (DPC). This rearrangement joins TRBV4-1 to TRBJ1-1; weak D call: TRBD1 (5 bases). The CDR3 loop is CASSQEWRGEGGEAFF. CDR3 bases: TGCGCCAGCAGCCAAGAATGGAGGGGAGAAGGCGGTGAAGCTTTCTTT.